The clone carrying this TCR beta chain was found a few times. As yet, its antigen is unknown. This record comes from a study of post-analysis software for immune sequencing data. Study-level points and caveats: A few TRBV segments appeared more often in patients than in controls, and TRBV5-6, TRBV5-1 and TRBV20-1 were among these. Significantly decreased normalized Chao1 diversity was recorded for multiple sclerosis patients relative to controls. Pronounced co-clustering by F measure was evident among identically batched samples.

The CDR3 has 15 amino acids. V was trimmed by 1 base and J by 8 bases, leaving 14 bases between them. Germline CDR1 and CDR2: ENHRY and SYGVKD. TCR beta libraries were prepared from cDNA with unique molecular identifiers. Each sample of roughly 0.9 to 11 million input T cells yielded 500,000 or so cDNA molecules, so each molecule approximated one T cell. TCRdb reprocessed the PCR reads via MiXCR and lists one record per CDR3 protein. The sample includes hundreds of thousands of distinct CDR3 sequences, just under 30% of them seen just once. This TCR was recovered from a girl aged 5 to 17 with multiple sclerosis. The V gene is TRBV10-3, the J gene TRBJ1-4; perhaps TRBD1 as D (6 bases). Sequenced input: blood. Written as DNA, the CDR3 is TGTGCCATCAGTGAGTTCGGAGGGGGAGGCGAAAAACTGTTTTTT. Translation gives CAISEFGGGGEKLFF.